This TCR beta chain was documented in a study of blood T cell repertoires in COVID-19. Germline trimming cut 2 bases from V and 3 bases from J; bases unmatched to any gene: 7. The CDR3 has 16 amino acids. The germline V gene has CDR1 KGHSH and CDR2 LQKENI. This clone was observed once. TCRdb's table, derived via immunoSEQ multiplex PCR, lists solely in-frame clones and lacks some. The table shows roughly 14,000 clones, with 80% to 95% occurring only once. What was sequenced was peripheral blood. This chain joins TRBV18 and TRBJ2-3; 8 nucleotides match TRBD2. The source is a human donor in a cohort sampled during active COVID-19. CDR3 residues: CASSPSLAGRTDTQYF. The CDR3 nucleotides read TGTGCCAGCTCACCATCTTTAGCGGGGCGTACAGATACGCAGTATTTT.